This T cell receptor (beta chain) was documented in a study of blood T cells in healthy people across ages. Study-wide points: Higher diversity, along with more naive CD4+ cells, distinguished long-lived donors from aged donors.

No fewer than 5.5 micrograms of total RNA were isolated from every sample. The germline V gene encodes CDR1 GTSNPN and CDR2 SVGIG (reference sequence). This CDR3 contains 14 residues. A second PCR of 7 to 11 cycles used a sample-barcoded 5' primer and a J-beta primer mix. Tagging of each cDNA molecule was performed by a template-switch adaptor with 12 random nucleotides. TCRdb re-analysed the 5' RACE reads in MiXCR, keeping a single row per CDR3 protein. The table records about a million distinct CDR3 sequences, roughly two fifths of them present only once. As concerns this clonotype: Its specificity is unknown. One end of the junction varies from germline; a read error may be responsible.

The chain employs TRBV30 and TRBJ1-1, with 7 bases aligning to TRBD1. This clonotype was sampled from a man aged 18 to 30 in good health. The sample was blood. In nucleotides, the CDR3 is TGTACCTGGAGTGGGGACAGTGTCAACACTGAAGCTTTCTTT. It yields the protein CTWSGDSVNTEAFF. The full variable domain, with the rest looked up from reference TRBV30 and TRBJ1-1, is SQTIHQWPATLVQPVGSPLSLECTVEGTSNPNLYWYRQAAGRGLQLLFYSVGIGQISSEVPQNLSASRPQDRQFILSSKKLLLSDSGFYLCTWSGDSVNTEAFFGQGTRLTVV.